Listed below are T cell receptor beta chains from one sample, sequenced in a study of CD4 and CD8 cells across lung adenocarcinoma regions. TCRdb redid the calling of the PCR reads with MiXCR, one entry per CDR3 protein. The table has 16,000 or so distinct CDR3 sequences, about half seen once. Sequencing was carried out using CD8+ T cells from the center of a lung tumor. These receptors were collected from a female donor with lung adenocarcinoma. The CD4 and CD8 labels of this study may be unreliable. CDR3s include the opening cysteine and the closing phenylalanine or tryptophan. D genes are given only for firm matches. Not every row has a clone size; where given, it reads once, few, many or a size class.

v_gene,d_gene,j_gene,abundance,CDR3nt,CDR3aa
TRBV7-2,.,TRBJ2-7,many,TGTGCCAGCAGACTAGCTATATCCTACGAGCAGTACTTC,CASRLAISYEQYF
TRBV6-1,TRBD1,TRBJ2-5,many,TGTGCCAGCAGGGGTGGGACAGGGGGTAAAGAGACCCAGTACTTC,CASRGGTGGKETQYF
TRBV12-3/TRBV12-4,.,TRBJ1-2,.,TGTGCCAGCAGTTTACTCCGGCGACGGGGCTATGGCTACACCTTC,CASSLLRRRGYGYTF
TRBV7-2,.,TRBJ2-5,.,TGTGCCAGCAGCTTAGCTGGCGGGGGCGGCGGGGGCTCTGGCCCAGATACGCAGTATTTC,CASSLAGGGGGGSGPDTQYF
TRBV6-5,TRBD1,TRBJ2-3,many,TGTGCCAGCAGTTCGCGCCGGGACAGGAGCACAGATACGCAGTATTTT,CASSSRRDRSTDTQYF
TRBV7-6,TRBD1,TRBJ2-4,.,TGTGCCAGCAGCCCCGGACAGGGGAGCGGGTTGAACATTCAGTACTTC,CASSPGQGSGLNIQYF
TRBV27,TRBD2,TRBJ2-3,.,TGTGCGGGCACTGGGGCGCGGGGGACAGATACGCAGTATTTT,CAGTGARGTDTQYF
TRBV6-1,.,TRBJ1-1,few,TGTGCCAGCAGCAGGTTGTACACTGAAGCTTTCTTT,CASSRLYTEAFF
TRBV27,.,TRBJ2-7,.,TGTGCCAGCAGCACCGGGACCGCATCCGGCGAGCAGTACTTC,CASSTGTASGEQYF
TRBV6-5,.,TRBJ2-7,.,TGTGCCAGCAGTTTGGACTACCCTTACAATGAGCAGTACTTC,CASSLDYPYNEQYF
TRBV4-1,TRBD1,TRBJ2-5,.,TGCGCCAGCAGCCTAGGACAGGGGGCCCGAGAGACCCAGTACTTC,CASSLGQGARETQYF
TRBV27,.,TRBJ2-3,once,TGTGCCAGCACGGGCGCCGCGGGGCGTGGCACAGATACGCAGTATTTC,CASTGAAGRGTDTQYF
TRBV12-3/TRBV12-4,.,TRBJ1-1,many,TGTGCCAGCAGCAAGAACGGGAGGAACACTGAAGCTTTCTTT,CASSKNGRNTEAFF
TRBV6-5,TRBD1,TRBJ1-4,.,TGTGCCAGCAGTTCGGGACAGAGAACAACTAATGAAAAACTGTTTTTT,CASSSGQRTTNEKLFF
TRBV12-3/TRBV12-4,TRBD2,TRBJ2-1,few,TGTGCCAGCAGTTTTGAAACTAGCGGGTTCTACAATGAGCAGTTCTTC,CASSFETSGFYNEQFF
TRBV6-1,.,TRBJ1-1,medium-sized,TGTGCCAGCCGCACCAGAAAGGAGGGTGGCACTGAAGCTTTCTTT,CASRTRKEGGTEAFF
TRBV25-1,.,TRBJ2-1,few,TGTGCCAGCAGTTTCGGGGTCTACAATGAGCAGTTCTTC,CASSFGVYNEQFF
TRBV6-5,.,TRBJ2-5,few,TGTGCCAGCAGTTCACCAGAGACCCAGTACTTC,CASSSPETQYF
TRBV6-1,.,TRBJ2-3,.,TGTGCCAGCAGGGGGGCCGGGGGCCGGGACCCAGATACGCAGTACTTT,CASRGAGGRDPDTQYF
TRBV9,.,TRBJ2-1,.,TGTGCCAGCAGCGTAGTGGGCTCCGGTGAGCAGTTCTTC,CASSVVGSGEQFF
TRBV5-1,TRBD1,TRBJ2-5,many,TGCGCCAGCAGCTTATCGGTACGCAGGGGGCCCGGGTCGATTCAAGAGACCCAGTACTTC,CASSLSVRRGPGSIQETQYF
TRBV6-2/TRBV6-3,.,TRBJ2-1,many,TGTGCCAGCAGAGCTAGCTCGGATAATGAGCAGTTCTTC,CASRASSDNEQFF
TRBV6-1,TRBD2,TRBJ2-7,once,TGTGCCAGCAGCAAAGCGGGGGGCGAGCAGTACTTC,CASSKAGGEQYF
TRBV6-1,TRBD2,TRBJ2-1,.,TGTGCCAGCAGCCCGATGACTAGCGGGAGGCAGTTCTTC,CASSPMTSGRQFF
TRBV6-1,TRBD2,TRBJ2-3,many,TGTGCCAGCAGTGCCAATCTCGGAGGCGGGGGAGGCGCAGATACGCAGTATTTT,CASSANLGGGGGADTQYF
TRBV3-1,TRBD1,TRBJ1-2,many,TGTGCCAGCAGCCAAGAGCCGAGGGGGCCCGCAACTAACTATGGCTACACCTTC,CASSQEPRGPATNYGYTF